This is a list of T cell receptor beta chains from one sample in a study of T cells after posttransplantation cyclophosphamide. TCRdb's table, derived via immunoSEQ multiplex PCR, lists solely in-frame clones and lacks some. The sample has approximately 45,000 clones, about 92% seen once. This specimen was PBMCs, taken 60 to 65 days after allogeneic stem cell transplant with posttransplant cyclophosphamide. The receptors originated from a male patient aged 60-69 years who received an allogeneic stem cell transplant from a related donor and was CMV-positive. A share of the T cells may be of graft donor origin. CDR3s include the opening cysteine and the closing phenylalanine or tryptophan. The D gene is left open where the match is weak. Size values are once, few and many counts, or a class for expanded clones, and some rows have none.

TRBV11-2	TRBJ1-1	.	.	CASSVITEAFF	TGTGCCAGCAGCGTAATCACTGAAGCTTTCTTT
TRBV11-3	TRBJ2-5	TRBD1	few	CASSSERQGAEETQYF	TGTGCCAGCAGCTCCGAGCGACAGGGGGCAGAAGAGACCCAGTACTTC
TRBV30	TRBJ1-5	.	.	CAWSVGGRQPQHF	TGTGCCTGGAGTGTAGGCGGGCGTCAGCCCCAGCATTTT
TRBV19	TRBJ1-1	TRBD1	.	CASSKNRGLDTEAFF	TGTGCCAGTAGTAAGAACAGGGGGCTGGACACTGAAGCTTTCTTT
TRBV9	TRBJ1-3	.	.	CASSATGTGNTIYF	TGTGCCAGCAGCGCCACAGGGACTGGAAACACCATATATTTT
TRBV7-9	TRBJ2-7	TRBD1	.	CASSSRQGASLRSYEQYF	TGTGCCAGCAGCTCGAGACAGGGGGCCAGCTTGAGGTCCTACGAGCAGTACTTC
TRBV27	TRBJ2-7	TRBD1	.	CVSSGRTGVGEQYF	TGTGTCAGCAGTGGAAGGACAGGGGTGGGCGAGCAGTACTTC
TRBV25-1	TRBJ2-2	.	.	CASSELGRTGELFF	TGTGCCAGCAGTGAATTGGGGCGCACCGGGGAGCTGTTTTTT
TRBV19	TRBJ2-3	TRBD2	.	CASTLRGGGSTDTQYF	TGTGCCAGTACCCTCAGGGGCGGGGGGAGCACAGATACGCAGTATTTT
TRBV27	TRBJ1-6	.	once	CASSSRFLNSPLHF	TGTGCCAGCAGTTCTCGGTTTCTTAATTCACCCCTCCACTTT
TRBV27	TRBJ1-1	TRBD1	.	CASSRTGMNTEAFF	TGTGCCAGCAGCAGGACAGGTATGAACACTGAAGCTTTCTTT
TRBV6-5	TRBJ1-1	TRBD1	.	CASSYTTGGTEAFF	TGTGCCAGCAGTTACACGACAGGGGGCACTGAAGCTTTCTTT
TRBV10-3	TRBJ2-2	TRBD2	.	CAIPGGGAELFF	TGTGCCATCCCCGGCGGGGGGGCTGAGCTGTTTTTT
TRBV5-1	TRBJ1-1	.	.	CASSREQVTEAFF	TGCGCCAGCAGCAGGGAACAGGTCACTGAAGCTTTCTTT
TRBV6-6	TRBJ2-7	.	once	CASGPGYEQYF	TGTGCCAGCGGGCCCGGCTACGAGCAGTACTTC
TRBV6-5	TRBJ2-3	TRBD1	few	CASSRQGDTQYF	TGTGCCAGCAGTAGACAGGGGGATACGCAGTATTTT
TRBV18	TRBJ2-3	TRBD1	.	CASSPPTGADTQYF	TGTGCCAGCTCACCACCGACAGGGGCAGATACGCAGTATTTT
TRBV2	TRBJ2-1	TRBD2	.	CASSESFGGGGNEQFF	TGTGCCAGCAGTGAATCTTTCGGCGGGGGGGGGAATGAGCAGTTCTTC
TRBV7-9	TRBJ1-1	.	.	CASSLYQGPDTEAFF	TGTGCCAGCAGCTTATATCAGGGGCCGGACACTGAAGCTTTCTTT
TRBV7-9	TRBJ2-3	.	.	CASVGGGGFATDTQYF	TGTGCCAGCGTCGGGGGAGGGGGGTTTGCAACAGATACGCAGTATTTT
TRBV10-3	TRBJ2-7	.	.	CAISESSGNNEQYF	TGTGCCATCAGTGAGTCTTCGGGGAACAACGAGCAGTACTTC
TRBV5-4	TRBJ2-5	TRBD2	.	CVARGGGMETQYF	TGTGTCGCGCGCGGGGGGGGCATGGAGACCCAGTACTTC
TRBV7-9	TRBJ2-1	.	.	CASGLADANEQFF	TGTGCCAGTGGGCTAGCAGATGCCAATGAGCAGTTCTTC
TRBV11-2	TRBJ2-3	TRBD1	.	CASSLWLTGGRTDTQYF	TGTGCCAGCAGCTTATGGTTGACAGGGGGTCGAACCGATACGCAGTATTTT
TRBV5-1	TRBJ2-5	.	.	CASSPQWQETQYF	TGCGCCAGCAGCCCACAGTGGCAAGAGACCCAGTACTTC
TRBV9	TRBJ1-3	.	.	CASSERDNRNTIYF	TGTGCCAGCAGCGAAAGGGACAACCGAAACACCATATATTTT
TRBV5-5	TRBJ1-2	.	.	CASSLFLETNYGYTF	TGTGCCAGCAGCTTGTTTCTGGAGACTAACTATGGCTACACCTTC
TRBV5-4	TRBJ2-5	.	.	CASSSPDSRGETQYF	TGTGCCAGCAGCTCACCAGACTCCCGAGGGGAGACCCAGTACTTC
TRBV5-1	TRBJ2-4	TRBD1	.	CASSLGTGSNIQYF	TGCGCCAGCAGCCTGGGGACAGGGTCGAACATTCAGTACTTC
TRBV7-8	TRBJ1-4	.	.	CASSQQVVSLATNEKLFF	TGTGCCAGCAGCCAACAGGTGGTGTCTCTCGCCACTAATGAAAAACTGTTTTTT
TRBV5-4	TRBJ2-3	TRBD2	.	CASSWSGGNTDTQYF	TGTGCCAGCAGCTGGAGCGGGGGTAACACAGATACGCAGTATTTT
TRBV25-1	TRBJ1-6	.	.	CASSDLETGFSPLHF	TGTGCCAGCAGTGATTTGGAGACCGGGTTTTCACCCCTCCACTTT